The 28 T cell receptor beta chains given below trace back to one sample, sequenced in a study of memory B cells and T cells in multiple sclerosis. Data came from immunoSEQ multiplex PCR; TCRdb stores just in-frame clones and leaves some out. Of 550 to 800 clones detected, 80% to 85% appear once; the ten largest clones hold 14%. Sequenced input: brain tissue. These receptor sequences come from a human donor with multiple sclerosis.

The chain links TRBV28 to TRBJ2-1; 8 bases align to TRBD1. Germline V gene lookup returns CDR1 MDHEN and CDR2 SYDVKM. With V trimmed by 3 bases and J by 7 bases, 14 bases remained unmatched. The CDR3 covers 17 residues. CDR3 region: CASSFDRLLTGENEQFF. Here the CDR3 DNA reads TGTGCCAGCAGTTTCGATAGGTTGTTGACAGGGGAGAATGAGCAGTTCTTC.

The genes are TRBV6-1 and TRBJ1-4; 7 bases are shared with TRBD1. The J segment lost 7 bases and the V segment lost 4 bases, leaving 6 bases of the junction unmatched. From germline, CDR1 is MNHNS and CDR2 SASEGT. This CDR3 spans 14 amino acids. The CDR3 loop reads CASSGTGGAEKLFF. As DNA, the CDR3 is TGTGCCAGCAGTGGGACAGGTGGGGCTGAAAAACTGTTTTTT.

The chain recombines TRBV2 with TRBJ2-7; 8 bases are shared with TRBD2. J lost 5 bases, V lost 3 bases, and 6 bases had no gene match. The CDR3 is 14 amino acids. CDR1 and CDR2 from the germline V gene are SNHLY and FYNNEI. The CDR3 nucleotides are TGTGCCAGCAGTGAGGCGGGAGGCGCCCACGAGCAGTACTTC. It codes for CASSEAGGAHEQYF.

This sequence joins TRBV6-5 and TRBJ2-2, with unresolved D. V lost 2 bases, J lost 0 bases, and 1 base lay in between. CDR1 is MNHEY, CDR2 SVGAGI, per germline. CDR3 size: 13 residues. This CDR3 reads CASSYTNTGELFF. The CDR3, as DNA: TGTGCCAGCAGTTACACGAACACCGGGGAGCTGTTTTTT.

The V call is TRBV19, the J call TRBJ1-2; D unresolved. CDR1 is LNHDA and CDR2 is SQIVND in the germline V gene (reference sequence). CDR3 length: 13 amino acids. V was trimmed by 3 bases and J by 3 bases, leaving 8 bases between them. For the CDR3, the DNA is TGTGCCAGTAGTATCCAGAGAGACTATGGCTACACCTTC. This gives the protein CASSIQRDYGYTF.

This chain links TRBV29-1 with TRBJ1-1, with D unclear. CDR1 and CDR2 from the germline V gene are SQVTM and ANQGSEA. V gave up 0 bases and J gave up 6 bases, with 8 bases separating them. The CDR3 extends over 12 amino acids. The CDR3 is CSVEDPGAEAFF. The CDR3 coding sequence is TGCAGCGTTGAAGATCCAGGCGCTGAAGCTTTCTTT.

V is TRBV7-6 and J is TRBJ2-1; 10 positions agree with TRBD1. Germline-derived CDR1 and CDR2 are SGHVS and FNYEAQ. With V trimmed by 3 bases and J by 8 bases, 1 base remained unmatched. This CDR3 is 13 amino acids long. CDR3 nucleotides: TGTGCCAGCAGCTTTGGACAGGGGGATGAGCAGTTCTTC. This gives the protein CASSFGQGDEQFF.

The chain couples TRBV6-1 to TRBJ1-2; D might be TRBD1 (5 bases). The CDR3 covers 12 residues. The germline V gene encodes CDR1 MNHNS and CDR2 SASEGT. Trimming pared 3 bases from V and 8 bases from J, leaving 10 bases between. CDR3 sequence: CASSDRVYGYTF. As DNA, the CDR3 is TGTGCCAGCAGTGACAGGGTATACGGCTACACCTTC.

The rearrangement uses TRBV5-4 and TRBJ2-3, with TRBD2 matching 12 bases. CDR1 and CDR2 from the germline V gene are SGHNT and YYREEE (reference sequence). The CDR3 is 16 residues long. With 0 bases clipped from V and 1 base from J, the junction kept 0 bases outside the gene matches. CDR3 nucleotide sequence: TGTGCCAGCAGCTTGGGGACTAGCGGGGGCACAGATACGCAGTATTTT. This codes for CASSLGTSGGTDTQYF.

This chain links TRBV7-2 with TRBJ2-3, with TRBD2 matching 7 bases. CDR1 SGHTA and CDR2 FQGNSA come from the germline V gene. This CDR3 is 16 amino acids long. After removal of 3 bases from V and 4 bases from J, the junction contained 10 bases not matched to a gene. The CDR3 coding sequence is TGTGCCAGCAGCTTCTACGGCGGGAGAGGTGCAGATACGCAGTATTTT. Translating gives CASSFYGGRGADTQYF.

This chain links TRBV11-3 with TRBJ2-1; possible D gene TRBD2, 6 bases. This CDR3 is built from 14 residues. Germline values: CDR1 SGHNT, CDR2 YENEEA. V lost 4 bases and J lost 5, with 12 bases in between. The CDR3, as DNA: TGTGCCAGCAGCTCGGGGACTTTTAACAATGAGCAGTTCTTC. Amino acid sequence: CASSSGTFNNEQFF.

V is TRBV7-9 and J is TRBJ2-7; TRBD2 is a possible D gene (6 bases). This CDR3 has 16 amino acids. Trimming removed 5 bases from V and 3 bases from J, with 20 bases in between. In germline, CDR1 is SEHNR, CDR2 FQNEAQ (reference sequence). CDR3 loop: CASSPPSRGANYEQYF. CDR3 sequence (DNA): TGTGCCAGCAGCCCCCCTAGCCGCGGGGCCAACTACGAGCAGTACTTC.

The rearrangement uses TRBV5-1 and TRBJ2-7, with 13 bases identical to TRBD2. The CDR3 is made up of 14 amino acids. Germline CDR1 is SGHRS and CDR2 is YFSETQ. Trimming at V came to 4 bases and at J to 5 bases, leaving 3 bases not matched to a gene. CDR3 amino acids: CASSLGTSGDEQYF. The CDR3 DNA reads TGCGCCAGCAGCCTTGGGACTAGCGGGGACGAGCAGTACTTC.

The chain uses TRBV9 and TRBJ2-2; either TRBD1 or TRBD2 may fit D (5 bases each). Germline V gene lookup returns CDR1 SGDLS and CDR2 YYNGEE. V was cut by 4 bases and J by 7 bases, with 14 bases left in between. CDR3 length: 14 amino acids. This chain's CDR3 is CASSPSWGIGELFF. CDR3 coding DNA: TGTGCCAGCAGCCCCAGCTGGGGGATCGGGGAGCTGTTTTTT. Complete variable domain (other parts from reference TRBV9 and TRBJ2-2): DSGVTQTPKHLITATGQRVTLRCSPRSGDLSVYWYQQSLDQGLQFLIQYYNGEERAKGNILERFSAQQFPDLHSELNLSSLELGDSALYFCASSPSWGIGELFFGEGSRLTVL.

CDR3 in DNA: TGTGCCACCAGTCTCGCCAGTCCTGGGGAAAAACTGTTTTTT. Translation: CATSLASPGEKLFF. V is TRBV15 and J is TRBJ1-4; D unresolved. The length of the CDR3 is 14 residues. Germline V gene data show CDR1 as LNHNV and CDR2 as YYDKDF (reference sequence). Trimming shortened V by 6 bases and J by 8 bases, and 16 bases separated the two germline ends.

The CDR3 loop is CASSLNLGGRNTGELFF. In DNA form, the CDR3 reads TGCGCCAGCAGCTTAAATCTGGGGGGCAGGAACACCGGGGAGCTGTTTTTT. V is TRBV5-1 and J is TRBJ2-2; the D gene could be TRBD1 or TRBD2 (6 bases each). Germline V lookup: CDR1 SGHRS, CDR2 YFSETQ. The CDR3 consists of 17 residues. With 2 bases removed from V and 1 base from J, the gap between germline ends came to 15 bases.

V and J are TRBV4-1 and TRBJ1-1, with D perhaps TRBD1 (5 bases). The CDR3 spans 13 residues. Germline V gives CDR1 MGHRA, CDR2 YSYEKL. Trimming took 1 base from V and 6 from J, leaving 9 bases between them. Here the CDR3 reads CASSQGGRAEAFF. The CDR3 DNA reads TGCGCCAGCAGCCAAGGAGGCAGGGCTGAAGCTTTCTTT.

This clone was recorded only once. The chain employs TRBV27 and TRBJ2-7; D not certain. V gave up 2 bases and J gave up 3 bases, with 8 bases separating them. Germline CDR1 MNHEY, CDR2 SMNVEV (reference sequence). This CDR3 has 13 residues. The CDR3 region is CASSLGVNYEQYF. As DNA, the CDR3 is TGTGCCAGCAGTTTAGGGGTAAACTACGAGCAGTACTTC.

V usage is TRBV7-3 and J usage is TRBJ1-3, with 7 positions matching TRBD1. CDR3 size: 13 residues. CDR1 and CDR2 from the germline V gene are SGHTA and FQGTGA. J was trimmed by 6 bases and V by 10 bases; bases with no gene match: 9. The CDR3 loop reads CATPSRGENTIYF. The DNA of the CDR3 is TGTGCCACCCCGTCCAGGGGGGAAAACACCATATATTTT.

V usage is TRBV6-1 and J usage is TRBJ2-7; 7 nucleotides match TRBD1. The V and J ends lost 8 bases and 6 bases, in that order; junction bases with no gene match: 7. The CDR3 has 12 residues. Germline-derived CDR1 and CDR2 are MNHNS and SASEGT. CDR3 protein: CASRTGYREQYF. As DNA, the CDR3 is TGTGCCAGCCGGACAGGCTATCGCGAGCAGTACTTC.

The chain has TRBV5-6 and TRBJ2-3, with a possible D match to TRBD2 (5 bases). This CDR3 is 14 amino acids long. Trimming removed 5 bases at V and 4 bases at J, with 14 bases between. CDR1 and CDR2 (germline): SGHDT, YYEEEE. The CDR3 loop reads CASSSGDSADTQYF. CDR3 nucleotide sequence: TGTGCCAGCAGTTCCGGAGATAGCGCAGATACGCAGTATTTT.

The genes are TRBV5-1 and TRBJ1-4; D is ambiguous. CDR3 length: 16 residues. Germline loops: CDR1 SGHRS, CDR2 YFSETQ. V was cut by 0 bases and J by 0 bases, with 9 bases left in between. This CDR3 is CASSLGVGTTNEKLFF. In DNA, the CDR3 is TGCGCCAGCAGCTTGGGGGTAGGGACAACTAATGAAAAACTGTTTTTT.

This chain connects TRBV7-2 to TRBJ2-5; D gene ambiguous. Germline CDR1 reads SGHTA; CDR2 reads FQGNSA. V was cut by 1 base and J by 5 bases, with 2 bases left in between. The CDR3 consists of 11 residues. CDR3 amino acids: CASSLDETQYF. DNA of the CDR3: TGTGCCAGCAGCTTAGATGAGACCCAGTACTTC.

Note on this clone: An end of the junction does not agree with germline; a read error may underlie this. This chain uses TRBV7-8 with TRBJ2-7; 12 bases match TRBD2. Germline CDR1 reads SGHVS; CDR2 reads FQNEAQ. The CDR3 has 15 residues. The CDR3 region is CASSLAGGPGSEQYF. DNA for the CDR3: TGTGCCAGCAGCCTAGCGGGGGGGCCGGGTTCCGAGCAGTACTTC.

The CDR3 coding sequence is TGCGCCAGCAGCCACCTCGGGGGATTTGATACGCAGTATTTT. Its protein is CASSHLGGFDTQYF. The rearrangement links TRBV4-1 to TRBJ2-3, with D perhaps matching TRBD2 (6 bases). The CDR3 contains 14 residues. CDR1 and CDR2 from the germline V gene are MGHRA and YSYEKL. Trimming pared 3 bases from V and 6 bases from J, leaving 13 bases between.

J is TRBJ1-6 and V is TRBV14; D is perhaps TRBD1 (6 bases). CDR3 length equals 14 residues. Per germline, CDR1 SGHDN and CDR2 FVKESK. V lost 4 bases and J 4 bases, leaving 8 bases between the germline ends. For the CDR3, the DNA is TGTGCCAGCAGCCTAACAGGGTATAATTCACCCCTCCACTTT. As protein: CASSLTGYNSPLHF.

The chain recombines TRBV27 with TRBJ2-5; no clear D gene. Trimming cost V 4 bases and J 7 bases, with 10 bases left between them. The CDR3 sequence is 12 residues long. The germline gives CDR1 MNHEY, CDR2 SMNVEV (reference sequence). The CDR3 spells CASSSPPGTQYF. In nucleotides, the CDR3 is TGTGCCAGCAGTTCCCCCCCTGGGACCCAGTACTTC.

The chain joins TRBV11-2 to TRBJ1-2, with D uncertain. Germline V lookup: CDR1 SGHAT, CDR2 FQNNGV. This CDR3 is 13 amino acids long. The V gene lost 2 bases and the J gene lost 8 bases, with 12 bases spanning the gap. This chain's CDR3 is CASSLFRAGGYTF. The DNA for the CDR3 is TGTGCCAGCAGCTTATTTAGGGCGGGCGGCTACACCTTC.